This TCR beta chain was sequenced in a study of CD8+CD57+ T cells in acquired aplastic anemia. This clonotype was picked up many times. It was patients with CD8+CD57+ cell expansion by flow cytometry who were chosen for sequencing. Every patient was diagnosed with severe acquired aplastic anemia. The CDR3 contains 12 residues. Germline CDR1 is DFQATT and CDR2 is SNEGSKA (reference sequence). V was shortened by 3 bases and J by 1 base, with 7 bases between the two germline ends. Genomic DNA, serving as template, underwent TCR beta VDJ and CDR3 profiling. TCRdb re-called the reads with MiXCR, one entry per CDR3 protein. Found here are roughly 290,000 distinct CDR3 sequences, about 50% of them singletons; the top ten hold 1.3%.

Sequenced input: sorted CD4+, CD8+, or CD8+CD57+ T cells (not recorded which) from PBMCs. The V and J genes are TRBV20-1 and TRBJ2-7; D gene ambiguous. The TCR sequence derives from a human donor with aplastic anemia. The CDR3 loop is CSASVLSYEQYF. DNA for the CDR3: TGCAGTGCTAGTGTGCTTTCCTACGAGCAGTACTTC.